The 12 T cell receptor beta chains in this list originate from one sample, sequenced in a study of T cell repertoires in cytomegalovirus infection. Their antigens are not known. TCRdb reprocessed the reads with MiXCR, giving one entry per CDR3 protein. The sample yields about 55,000 distinct CDR3 sequences, about a fifth seen once. The sample was CD8+ T cells from cultured PBMCs, taken from culture after CMV antigen stimulation. These receptors were taken from a human donor in good health (CMV status not recorded). Some clones in this sample may be carry-over from other donors' samples.

Note on this clonotype: One end of the junction fails to match germline, which may point to a read error. The chain joins TRBV9 to TRBJ1-2, with D possibly TRBD1 on 6 matching bases. The CDR3 totals 13 residues. CDR1 is SGDLS, CDR2 YYNGEE, per germline. CDR3 DNA sequence: TGTGCCAGCAGCGGCCTGGGGGGCTATAGCTACACCTTC. Protein sequence: CASSGLGGYSYTF.

This clonotype was seen only a few times. This rearrangement joins TRBV12-3 or TRBV12-4 to TRBJ1-2, with D perhaps TRBD1 (6 bases). With 6 bases removed from V and 2 bases from J, the gap between germline ends came to 10 bases. CDR3 size: 13 residues. CDR3 nucleotides: TGTGCCAGCAGCGGGGGCTCAAACTATGGCTACACCTTC. Its protein product is CASSGGSNYGYTF.

This clonotype showed up just a few times. This chain links TRBV7-3 with TRBJ2-1; TRBD2 matches 10 bases. V was clipped by 5 bases and J by 6 bases; unmatched bases: 10. This CDR3 spans 16 amino acids. Germline CDR1 and CDR2: SGHTA and FQGTGA. CDR3 nucleotide sequence: TGTGCCAGCAGCCTCAACCCAAGCGGGGGGGCCAATGAGCAGTTCTTC. Its translation: CASSLNPSGGANEQFF.

V is TRBV12-3 or TRBV12-4 and J is TRBJ1-2; no firm D call. CDR3 size: 13 residues. The ends were cut back, 4 bases at V and 5 bases at J, with 11 bases in the middle. CDR3 nucleotide sequence: TGTGCCAGCAGTTCCAACAGTTTTTATGGCTACACCTTC. It codes for CASSSNSFYGYTF.

This clonotype was counted between two and nine times. This chain joins TRBV7-6 and TRBJ2-7; the D is unclear. Trimming removed 1 base at V and 3 bases at J, with 10 bases between. The CDR3 contains 14 residues. Germline V gives CDR1 SGHVS, CDR2 FNYEAQ. The CDR3 bases are TGTGCCAGCAGCTTAGTTGGCGGAAGCTACGAGCAGTACTTC. It yields the protein CASSLVGGSYEQYF.

This chain connects TRBV19 to TRBJ2-3; 7 nucleotides agree with TRBD1. This CDR3 comprises 18 residues. V was pared by 4 bases and J by 6 bases, with 19 bases of the junction left unmatched. The V gene's germline CDR1 is LNHDA and CDR2 SQIVND (reference sequence). Here the CDR3 reads CASSTTVRQGRASDTQYF. The CDR3 coding sequence is TGTGCCAGTAGTACAACTGTACGACAGGGAAGAGCGTCGGATACGCAGTATTTT.

This clonotype was detected only a few times. The chain carries TRBV10-3 and TRBJ2-2, with D possibly being TRBD1 or TRBD2 (5 bases each). This CDR3 has 14 residues. From germline, CDR1 is ENHRY and CDR2 SYGVKD. V lost 2 bases, J lost 7 bases, and 11 bases lay in between. The CDR3: CAISEPGTDGELFF. The CDR3 bases are TGTGCCATCAGTGAGCCCGGGACGGACGGGGAGCTGTTTTTT.

The chain links TRBV7-2 to TRBJ2-4; unclear D gene. Germline CDR1 SGHTA, CDR2 FQGNSA. Between the trimmed V and J ends, which lost 2 bases and 0 bases, there was a span of 14 bases. This CDR3 spans 17 amino acids. The CDR3 loop is CASSLNLAGIAKNIQYF. CDR3 bases: TGTGCCAGCAGCTTAAATTTGGCTGGGATAGCCAAAAACATTCAGTACTTC. The variable domain in full, completed from reference TRBV7-2 and TRBJ2-4, reads GAGVSQSPSNKVTEKGKDVELRCDPISGHTALYWYRQSLGQGLEFLIYFQGNSAPDKSGLPSDRFSAERTGGSVSTLTIQRTQQEDSAVYLCASSLNLAGIAKNIQYFGAGTRLSVL.

This clonotype has a handful of counts. The chain employs TRBV4-3 and TRBJ2-1, with 10 bases matching TRBD2. CDR1 is LGHNA and CDR2 is YSLEER in the germline V gene. The V gene end was trimmed by 2 bases and the J gene end by 3 bases; junction bases not matched to a gene: 1. The CDR3 loop spans 15 amino acids. The CDR3 DNA follows: TGCGCCAGCAGCCAATCTAGCGGGGGCTACAATGAGCAGTTCTTC. Translation: CASSQSSGGYNEQFF.

The chain combines TRBV20-1 with TRBJ2-6, with D perhaps matching TRBD2 (5 bases). V lost 1 base and J 1 base, leaving 8 bases between the germline ends. Germline CDR1 reads DFQATT; CDR2 reads SNEGSKA (reference sequence). The CDR3 has 15 amino acids. CDR3 sequence: CSARVEASGANVLTF. Here the CDR3 DNA reads TGCAGTGCTAGAGTGGAGGCTTCTGGGGCCAACGTCCTGACTTTC.

This chain connects TRBV6-1 to TRBJ2-2, with D tentatively TRBD1 or TRBD2 (6 bases each). The V end was cut by 3 bases, the J end by 3 bases, with 11 bases between. Per the germline V gene, CDR1 is MNHNS and CDR2 is SASEGT. This CDR3 region has 15 residues. The CDR3 loop reads CASSEGGRDTGELFF. The CDR3 DNA reads as TGTGCCAGCAGTGAGGGGGGCCGGGACACCGGGGAGCTGTTTTTT.

This sequence joins TRBV28 and TRBJ1-1; D unresolved. Germline values: CDR1 MDHEN, CDR2 SYDVKM. The germline V and J ends were trimmed by 3 bases and 5 bases, with 13 bases remaining between them. The CDR3 consists of 14 residues. The CDR3 sequence is CASSLKSGTTEAFF. CDR3 sequence (DNA): TGTGCCAGCAGTTTGAAATCAGGAACAACTGAAGCTTTCTTT.